This entry is about one T cell receptor beta chain. RNA transcripts yielded amplified TCR beta CDR3 regions. First-round RT-PCR targeting the TCR CDR3 was performed with the HTBI primer set. TCRdb called the multiplex PCR reads again in MiXCR, with one record for every CDR3 protein. This table has 500,000 to 600,000 distinct CDR3 sequences, around 50% appearing once. V was clipped by 6 bases and J by 7 bases, with 19 bases between them. The germline V gene encodes CDR1 DFQATT and CDR2 SNEGSKA (reference sequence). This CDR3 contains 14 residues. The sample is drawn from a study of T cells in Graves' hyperthyroidism and ophthalmopathy.

This rearrangement joins TRBV20-1 to TRBJ1-5; D might be TRBD1 (6 bases). The source is an adult woman with Graves' disease, either hyperthyroidism or ophthalmopathy (not recorded which). Material for sequencing was peripheral blood or thyroid tissue (not recorded which). Here the CDR3 DNA reads TGCAGTGCCACCCCTTGGGGGGCCGGCCAGCCCCAGCATTTT. This codes for CSATPWGAGQPQHF.